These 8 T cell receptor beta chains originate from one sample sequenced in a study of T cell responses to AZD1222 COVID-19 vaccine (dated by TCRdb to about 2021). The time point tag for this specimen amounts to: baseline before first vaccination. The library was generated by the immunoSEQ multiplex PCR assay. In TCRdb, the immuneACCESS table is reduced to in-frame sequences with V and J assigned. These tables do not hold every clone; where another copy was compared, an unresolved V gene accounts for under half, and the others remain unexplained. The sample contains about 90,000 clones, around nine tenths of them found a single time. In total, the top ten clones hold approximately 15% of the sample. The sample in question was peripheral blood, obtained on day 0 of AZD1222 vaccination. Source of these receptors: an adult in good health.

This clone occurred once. The CDR3 DNA reads as TGTGCCACCAGCAGGGGATCAAGCGGGAACATTCAGTACTTC. Protein: CATSRGSSGNIQYF. This chain uses TRBV15 with TRBJ2-4, with D tentatively TRBD2 (6 bases). This CDR3 has 14 residues. Trimming left V 3 bases short and J 7 bases short, with 13 bases between. The germline CDR1 and CDR2 sequences are LNHNV and YYDKDF (reference sequence).

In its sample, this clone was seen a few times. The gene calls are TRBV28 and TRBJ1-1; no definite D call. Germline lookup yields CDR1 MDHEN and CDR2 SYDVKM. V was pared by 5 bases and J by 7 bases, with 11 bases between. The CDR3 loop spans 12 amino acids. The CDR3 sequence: CASSPRTDEAFF. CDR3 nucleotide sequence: TGTGCCAGCAGTCCCCGGACGGATGAAGCTTTCTTT.

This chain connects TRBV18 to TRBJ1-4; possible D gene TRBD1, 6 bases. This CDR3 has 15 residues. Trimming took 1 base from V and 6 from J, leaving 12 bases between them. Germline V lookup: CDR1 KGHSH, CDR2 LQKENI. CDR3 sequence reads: CASSPLRTDYEKLFF. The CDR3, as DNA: TGTGCCAGCTCACCACTGAGGACAGACTATGAAAAACTGTTTTTT.

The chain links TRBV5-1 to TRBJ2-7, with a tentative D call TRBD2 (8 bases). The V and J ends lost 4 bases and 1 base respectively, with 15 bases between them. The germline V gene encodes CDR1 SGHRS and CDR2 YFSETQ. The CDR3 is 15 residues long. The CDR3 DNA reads TGCGCCAGCAGCCGGGCGGGGGGACAGTCCTACGAGCAGTACTTC. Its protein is CASSRAGGQSYEQYF.

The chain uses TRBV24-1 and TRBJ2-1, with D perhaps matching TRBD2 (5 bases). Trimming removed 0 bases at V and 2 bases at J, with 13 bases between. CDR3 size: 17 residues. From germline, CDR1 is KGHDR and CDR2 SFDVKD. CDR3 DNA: TGTGCCACCAGTGATTTGAACCTAGCATACACCTACAATGAGCAGTTCTTC. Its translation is CATSDLNLAYTYNEQFF.

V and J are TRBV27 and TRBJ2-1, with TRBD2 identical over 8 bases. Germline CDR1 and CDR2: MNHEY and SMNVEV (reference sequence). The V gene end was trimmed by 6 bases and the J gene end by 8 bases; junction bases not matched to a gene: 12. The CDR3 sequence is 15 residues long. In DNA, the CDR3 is TGTGCCAGCAGGTCAACCGGGACTAGTTTGTATGAGCAGTTCTTC. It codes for CASRSTGTSLYEQFF.

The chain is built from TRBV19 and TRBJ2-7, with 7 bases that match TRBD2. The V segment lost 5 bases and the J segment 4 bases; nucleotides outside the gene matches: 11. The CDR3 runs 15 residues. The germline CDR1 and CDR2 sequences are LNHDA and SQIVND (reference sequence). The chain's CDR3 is CASSGLGGVGYEQYF. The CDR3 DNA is TGTGCCAGTAGTGGCTTGGGAGGGGTGGGTTACGAGCAGTACTTC.

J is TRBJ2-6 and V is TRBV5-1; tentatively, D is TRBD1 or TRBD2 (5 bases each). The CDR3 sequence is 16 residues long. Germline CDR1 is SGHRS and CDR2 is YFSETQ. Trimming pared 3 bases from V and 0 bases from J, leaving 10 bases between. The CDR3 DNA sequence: TGCGCCAGCAGCTCCGGGACCATCTCTGGGGCCAACGTCCTGACTTTC. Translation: CASSSGTISGANVLTF.